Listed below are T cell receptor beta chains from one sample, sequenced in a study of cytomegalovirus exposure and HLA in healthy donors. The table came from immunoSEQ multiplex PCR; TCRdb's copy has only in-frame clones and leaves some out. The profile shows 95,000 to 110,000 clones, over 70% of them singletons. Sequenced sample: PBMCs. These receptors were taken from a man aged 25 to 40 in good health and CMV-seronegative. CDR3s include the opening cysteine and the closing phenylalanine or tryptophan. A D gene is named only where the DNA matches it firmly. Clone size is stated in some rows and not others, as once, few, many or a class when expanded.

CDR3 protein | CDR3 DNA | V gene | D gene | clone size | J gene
CASSSRTGRGTEAFF | TGTGCCAGCAGTTCACGGACAGGGAGGGGCACTGAAGCTTTCTTT | TRBV28 | TRBD1 | . | TRBJ1-1
CASSLRVGGKETQYF | TGTGCCAGCAGCCTGCGGGTTGGAGGGAAGGAGACCCAGTACTTC | TRBV7-8 | . | . | TRBJ2-5
CAQRPFSTEAFF | TGTGCCCAGAGGCCTTTTTCTACTGAAGCTTTCTTT | TRBV30 | . | . | TRBJ1-1
CAISDSSSKNIQYF | TGTGCCATCTCCGACAGCTCGTCCAAAAACATTCAGTACTTC | TRBV10-3 | . | . | TRBJ2-4
CASSYSLEGGETQYF | TGTGCCAGCAGTTACTCGTTAGAGGGCGGCGAGACCCAGTACTTC | TRBV6-5 | . | . | TRBJ2-5
CASSIGQGYSYEQYF | TGTGCCAGCAGCATTGGACAGGGTTACTCCTACGAGCAGTACTTC | TRBV6-5 | TRBD1 | . | TRBJ2-7
CASSLNAGTFYEQYF | TGCGCCAGCAGCTTGAACGCCGGGACATTCTACGAGCAGTACTTC | TRBV5-1 | . | . | TRBJ2-7
CASNTGSTDTQYF | TGTGCCAGCAATACAGGGAGCACAGATACGCAGTATTTT | TRBV5-4 | . | . | TRBJ2-3
CASSVSRAGEQYF | TGTGCCAGCAGTGTGTCAAGAGCGGGGGAGCAGTACTTC | TRBV25-1 | TRBD2 | . | TRBJ2-7
CASSSFPVDSSGKNNEQFF | TGTGCCAGCAGCTCCTTTCCCGTCGACAGTAGCGGGAAGAACAATGAGCAGTTCTTC | TRBV7-9 | TRBD2 | . | TRBJ2-1
CASSLDVMGADTQYF | TGTGCCAGCAGCTTAGATGTGATGGGAGCAGATACGCAGTATTTT | TRBV11-3 | . | . | TRBJ2-3
CASSQSDREKAFF | TGCGCCAGCAGTCAATCTGACAGAGAAAAAGCTTTCTTT | TRBV23-1 | . | . | TRBJ1-1
CASREGLAGLNEQFF | TGTGCCAGCAGGGAGGGACTAGCGGGCCTCAATGAGCAGTTCTTC | TRBV2 | TRBD2 | . | TRBJ2-1
CASSSQGSSYNEQFF | TGTGCCAGCAGTTCCCAGGGGAGCTCCTACAATGAGCAGTTCTTC | TRBV28 | . | once | TRBJ2-1
CASWTSGGPLAKNIQYF | TGTGCCAGCTGGACTAGCGGGGGACCTCTAGCCAAAAACATTCAGTACTTC | TRBV2 | TRBD2 | . | TRBJ2-4
CASSPPAGGGGTDTQYF | TGTGCCAGCAGCCCCCCGGCAGGGGGCGGGGGCACAGATACGCAGTATTTT | TRBV28 | TRBD1 | . | TRBJ2-3
CASIRGQGATKETQYF | TGTGCCAGCATTAGGGGGCAGGGGGCCACTAAAGAGACCCAGTACTTC | TRBV2 | TRBD1 | . | TRBJ2-5
CASMPGYSYGYTF | TGTGCCAGTATGCCAGGATATAGCTATGGCTACACCTTC | TRBV19 | . | . | TRBJ1-2
CSVYGGFEETQYF | TGCAGCGTTTACGGCGGCTTTGAAGAGACCCAGTACTTC | TRBV29-1 | . | . | TRBJ2-5
CATVLGGTEAFF | TGTGCCACCGTTCTAGGGGGCACTGAAGCTTTCTTT | TRBV28 | . | . | TRBJ1-1
CASSFGGSGEQFF | TGTGCCAGCAGCTTTGGCGGGAGCGGTGAGCAGTTCTTC | TRBV5-4 | TRBD2 | . | TRBJ2-1
CSVERDEQSHYGYTF | TGCAGCGTTGAGAGGGATGAACAAAGTCACTATGGCTACACCTTC | TRBV29-1 | . | . | TRBJ1-2
CAWSQAGTETQYF | TGTGCCTGGTCTCAAGCGGGCACCGAGACCCAGTACTTC | TRBV30 | . | . | TRBJ2-5
CAWSFSSYNEQFF | TGTGCCTGGAGCTTCAGCTCCTACAATGAGCAGTTCTTC | TRBV30 | . | . | TRBJ2-1